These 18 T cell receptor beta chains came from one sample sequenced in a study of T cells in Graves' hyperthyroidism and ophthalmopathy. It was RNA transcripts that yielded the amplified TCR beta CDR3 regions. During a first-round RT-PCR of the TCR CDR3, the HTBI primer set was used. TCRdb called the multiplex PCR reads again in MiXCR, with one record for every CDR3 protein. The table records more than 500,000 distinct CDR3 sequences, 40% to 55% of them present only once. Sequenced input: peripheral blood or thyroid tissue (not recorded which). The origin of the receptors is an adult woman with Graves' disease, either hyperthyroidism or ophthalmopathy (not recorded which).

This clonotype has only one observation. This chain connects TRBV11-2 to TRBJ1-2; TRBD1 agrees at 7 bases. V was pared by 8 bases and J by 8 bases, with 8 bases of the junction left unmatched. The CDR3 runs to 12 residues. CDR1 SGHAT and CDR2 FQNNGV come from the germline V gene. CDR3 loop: CASDPWDSGYTF. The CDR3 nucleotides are TGTGCCAGCGACCCCTGGGACAGCGGCTACACCTTC.

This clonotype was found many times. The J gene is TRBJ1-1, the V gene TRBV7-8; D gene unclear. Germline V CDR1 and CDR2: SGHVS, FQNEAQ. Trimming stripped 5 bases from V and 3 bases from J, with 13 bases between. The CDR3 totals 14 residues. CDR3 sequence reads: CASSNSLGDTEAFF. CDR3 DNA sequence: TGTGCCAGCAGCAACTCCCTTGGCGACACTGAAGCTTTCTTT.

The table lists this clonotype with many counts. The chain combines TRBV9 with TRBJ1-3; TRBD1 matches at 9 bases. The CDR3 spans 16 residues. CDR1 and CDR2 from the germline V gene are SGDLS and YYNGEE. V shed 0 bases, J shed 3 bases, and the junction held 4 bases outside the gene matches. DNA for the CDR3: TGTGCCAGCAGCGTAGCCCGGGACAGGGTTGGAAACACCATATATTTT. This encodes CASSVARDRVGNTIYF.

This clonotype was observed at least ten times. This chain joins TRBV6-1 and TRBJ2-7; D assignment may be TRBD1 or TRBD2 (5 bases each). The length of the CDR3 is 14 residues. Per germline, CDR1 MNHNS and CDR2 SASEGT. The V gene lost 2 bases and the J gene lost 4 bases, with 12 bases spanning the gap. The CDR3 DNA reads TGTGCCAGCAGTGAACCCCCGGGACCATACGAGCAGTACTTC. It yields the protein CASSEPPGPYEQYF.

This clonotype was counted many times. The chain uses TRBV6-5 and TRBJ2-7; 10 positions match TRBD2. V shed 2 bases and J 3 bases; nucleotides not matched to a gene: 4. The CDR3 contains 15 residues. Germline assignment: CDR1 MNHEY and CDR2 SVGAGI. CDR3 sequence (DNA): TGTGCCAGCAGTTACCAGCTAGCGGGGGTCTACGAGCAGTACTTC. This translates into CASSYQLAGVYEQYF.

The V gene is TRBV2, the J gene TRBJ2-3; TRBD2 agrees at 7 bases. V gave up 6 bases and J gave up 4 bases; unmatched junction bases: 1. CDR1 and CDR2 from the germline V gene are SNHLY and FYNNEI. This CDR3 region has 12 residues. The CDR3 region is CASSGLADTQYF. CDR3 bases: TGTGCCAGCAGCGGACTAGCAGATACGCAGTATTTT.

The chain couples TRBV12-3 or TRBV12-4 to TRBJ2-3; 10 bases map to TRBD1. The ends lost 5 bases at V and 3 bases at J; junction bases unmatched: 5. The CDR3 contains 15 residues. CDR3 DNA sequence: TGTGCCAGCAGTCCCCTGGGACAGGGGACAGATACGCAGTATTTT. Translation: CASSPLGQGTDTQYF.

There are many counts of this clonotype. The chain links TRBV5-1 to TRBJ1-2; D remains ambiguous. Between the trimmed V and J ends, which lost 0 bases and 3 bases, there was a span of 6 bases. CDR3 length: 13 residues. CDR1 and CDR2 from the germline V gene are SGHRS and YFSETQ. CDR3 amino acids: CASSLDTHYGYTF. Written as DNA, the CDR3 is TGCGCCAGCAGCTTGGACACCCACTATGGCTACACCTTC.

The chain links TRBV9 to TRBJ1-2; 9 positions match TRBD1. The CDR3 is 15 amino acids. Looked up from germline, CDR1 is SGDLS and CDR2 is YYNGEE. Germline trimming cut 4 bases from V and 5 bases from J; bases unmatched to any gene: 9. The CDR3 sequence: CASSRRDRAGYGYTF. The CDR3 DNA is TGTGCCAGCAGCCGAAGGGACAGGGCCGGGTATGGCTACACCTTC.

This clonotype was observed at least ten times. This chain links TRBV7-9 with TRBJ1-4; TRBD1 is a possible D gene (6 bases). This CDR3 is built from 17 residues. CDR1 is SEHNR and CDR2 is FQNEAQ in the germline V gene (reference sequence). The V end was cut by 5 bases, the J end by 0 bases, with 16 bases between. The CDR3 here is CASSPGTSGATNEKLFF. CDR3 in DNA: TGTGCCAGCAGCCCTGGGACATCAGGAGCAACTAATGAAAAACTGTTTTTT.

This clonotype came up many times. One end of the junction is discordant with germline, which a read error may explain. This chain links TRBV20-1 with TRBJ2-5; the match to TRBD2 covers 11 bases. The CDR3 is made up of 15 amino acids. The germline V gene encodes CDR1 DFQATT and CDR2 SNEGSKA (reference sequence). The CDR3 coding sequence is TGCAGTGCAAGAGACGGGACTAGCGGCCAAGAGACCCAGTACTTC. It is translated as CSARDGTSGQETQYF.

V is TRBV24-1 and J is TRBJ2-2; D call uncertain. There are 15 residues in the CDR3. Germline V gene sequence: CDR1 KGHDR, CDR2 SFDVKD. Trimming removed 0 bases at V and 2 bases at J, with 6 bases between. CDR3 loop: CATSDLRRNTGELFF. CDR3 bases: TGTGCCACCAGTGATTTGCGGCGAAACACCGGGGAGCTGTTTTTT.

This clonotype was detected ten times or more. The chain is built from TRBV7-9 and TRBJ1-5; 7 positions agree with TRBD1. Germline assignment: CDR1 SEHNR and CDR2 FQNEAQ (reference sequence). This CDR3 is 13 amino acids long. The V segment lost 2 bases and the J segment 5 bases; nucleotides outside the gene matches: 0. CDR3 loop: CASSLQGDQPQHF. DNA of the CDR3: TGTGCCAGCAGCTTACAGGGGGATCAGCCCCAGCATTTT.

The CDR3 coding sequence is TGTGCCAGCAGCAATCCGGGACGGAGGTCACCCCTCCACTTT. This sequence encodes CASSNPGRRSPLHF. This chain joins TRBV7-9 and TRBJ1-6; D possibly corresponds to TRBD1 (5 bases). Germline CDR1 is SEHNR and CDR2 is FQNEAQ (reference sequence). V lost 5 bases and J 10 bases, leaving 15 bases between the germline ends. The CDR3 has 14 amino acids.

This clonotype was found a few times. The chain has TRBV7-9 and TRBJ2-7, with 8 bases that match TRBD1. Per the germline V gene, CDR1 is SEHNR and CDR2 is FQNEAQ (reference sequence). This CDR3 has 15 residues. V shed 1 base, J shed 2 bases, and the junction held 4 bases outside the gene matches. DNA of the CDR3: TGTGCCAGCAGCTTAGATGCGGACAGGGCCTACGAGCAGTACTTC. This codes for CASSLDADRAYEQYF.

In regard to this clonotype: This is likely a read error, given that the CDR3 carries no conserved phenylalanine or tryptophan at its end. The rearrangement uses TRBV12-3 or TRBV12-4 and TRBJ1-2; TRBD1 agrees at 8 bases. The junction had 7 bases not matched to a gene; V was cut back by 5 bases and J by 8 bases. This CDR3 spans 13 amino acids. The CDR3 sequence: CASSPSGQGGYTV. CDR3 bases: TGTGCCAGCAGTCCCTCCGGACAGGGAGGCTACACCGTC.

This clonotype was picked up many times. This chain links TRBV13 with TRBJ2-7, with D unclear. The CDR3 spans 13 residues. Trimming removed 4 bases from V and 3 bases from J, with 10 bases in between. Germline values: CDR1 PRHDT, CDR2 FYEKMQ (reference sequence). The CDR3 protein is CASSSSPLYEQYF. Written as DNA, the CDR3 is TGTGCCAGCAGCTCGAGTCCCCTCTACGAGCAGTACTTC.

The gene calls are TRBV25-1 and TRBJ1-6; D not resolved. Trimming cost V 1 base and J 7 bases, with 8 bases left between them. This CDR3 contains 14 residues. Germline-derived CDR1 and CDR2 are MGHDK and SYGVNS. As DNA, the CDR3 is TGTGCCAGCAGTGAATTTCTCTTGAATTCACCCCTCCACTTT. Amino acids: CASSEFLLNSPLHF. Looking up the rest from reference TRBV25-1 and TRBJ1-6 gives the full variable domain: EADIYQTPRYLVIGTGKKITLECSQTMGHDKMYWYQQDPGMELHLIHYSYGVNSTEKGDLSSESTVSRIRTEHFPLTLESARPSHTSQYLCASSEFLLNSPLHFGNGTRLTVT.